In its sample, the clone carrying this T cell receptor beta chain was seen once. The data stem from a study of T cell responses to AZD1222 COVID-19 vaccine. In the study overall: Second-dose schedules of about 4 or about 12 weeks were combined.

Sequenced by immunoSEQ multiplex PCR; TCRdb stores in-frame clones only, minus some. The sample holds 130,000 or so clones, around 94% seen once. The sample here was peripheral blood, taken on day 0 of AZD1222 vaccination. The receptor was derived from an adult in good health.

The DNA for the CDR3 is TGTGCCACCAGCAGAGATTCCGGGACGGGCAGTGAAAAACTGTTTTTT. This encodes CATSRDSGTGSEKLFF. The genes are TRBV15 and TRBJ1-4; possibly TRBD1 for D (5 bases). The CDR3 length is 16 residues. CDR1 and CDR2 (germline): LNHNV, YYDKDF (reference sequence). V shed 0 bases and J shed 7 bases, with 15 bases lying between them.